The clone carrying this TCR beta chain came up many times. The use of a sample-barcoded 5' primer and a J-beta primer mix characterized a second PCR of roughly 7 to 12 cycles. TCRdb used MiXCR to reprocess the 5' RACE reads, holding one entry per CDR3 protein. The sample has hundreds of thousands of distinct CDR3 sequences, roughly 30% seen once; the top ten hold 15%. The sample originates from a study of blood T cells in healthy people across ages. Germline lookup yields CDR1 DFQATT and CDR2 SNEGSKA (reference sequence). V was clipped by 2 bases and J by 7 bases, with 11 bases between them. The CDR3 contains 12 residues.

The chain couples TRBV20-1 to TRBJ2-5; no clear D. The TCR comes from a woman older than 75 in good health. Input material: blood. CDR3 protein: CSARSSAGTQYF. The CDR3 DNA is TGCAGTGCTAGAAGCTCGGCTGGGACCCAGTACTTC.